Below, 25 T cell receptor beta chains from the same sample are listed, as sequenced in a study of shared clonotypes between healthy human individuals. Sequenced by immunoSEQ multiplex PCR; TCRdb stores in-frame clones only, minus some. There are some 2.4 million clones in the sample; 93% occur only once, and more than 0.35% lies in the top ten. Sequencing was carried out using naive CD4+ T cells from PBMCs. The subset here: CD45RA+ positively selected. The source is a man aged 18 to 30 in good health. Some clones in this sample may be carry-over from other donors' samples.

The genes are TRBV5-1 and TRBJ2-7, with 9 nucleotides matching TRBD2. Germline CDR1 reads SGHRS; CDR2 reads YFSETQ. This CDR3 contains 15 residues. V shed 5 bases, J shed 5 bases, and the junction held 11 bases outside the gene matches. CDR3: CASRLIAGAYDEQYF. In DNA, the CDR3 is TGCGCCAGCAGGTTAATAGCGGGAGCTTACGACGAGCAGTACTTC. Supplemented by reference TRBV5-1 and TRBJ2-7, the full variable domain reads KAGVTQTPRYLIKTRGQQVTLSCSPISGHRSVSWYQQTPGQGLQFLFEYFSETQRNKGNFPGRFSGRQFSNSRSEMNVSTLELGDSALYLCASRLIAGAYDEQYFGPGTRLTVT.

Concerning this clone itself: Other DNA sequences in the sample encode the same CDR3. The V gene is TRBV5-1, the J gene TRBJ2-3; D is perhaps TRBD2 (5 bases). The V gene lost 0 bases and the J gene lost 1 base, with 9 bases spanning the gap. The CDR3 is 15 residues long. From germline, CDR1 is SGHRS and CDR2 YFSETQ. DNA for the CDR3: TGCGCCAGCAGCTTGGCGGTCGGGGGCACAGATACGCAGTATTTT. Translating gives CASSLAVGGTDTQYF.

The chain recombines TRBV5-5 with TRBJ1-2; no clear D. V lost 0 bases and J 1 base, leaving 10 bases between the germline ends. Germline lookup yields CDR1 SGHKS and CDR2 YYEKEE (reference sequence). The CDR3 is 15 residues long. The CDR3, as DNA: TGTGCCAGCAGCTTGGTGGCTACAGTTAACTATGGCTACACCTTC. Its protein product is CASSLVATVNYGYTF.

A remark on this clone: The same CDR3 also results from other DNA sequences found in this sample. The chain uses TRBV5-1 and TRBJ2-3, with 10 bases matching TRBD2. Germline lookup yields CDR1 SGHRS and CDR2 YFSETQ. With V trimmed by 7 bases and J by 1 base, 0 bases remained unmatched. This CDR3 comprises 13 residues. The CDR3 protein is CASGLAGTDTQYF. CDR3 DNA: TGCGCCAGCGGACTAGCGGGCACAGATACGCAGTATTTT.

The chain couples TRBV2 to TRBJ1-5; TRBD1 might be the D (6 bases). The CDR3 extends over 13 amino acids. V was trimmed by 6 bases and J by 4 bases, leaving 10 bases between them. In germline, CDR1 is SNHLY, CDR2 FYNNEI. The CDR3 DNA follows: TGTGCCAGCAGGGGAGACAGGAATCAGCCCCAGCATTTT. The encoded protein is CASRGDRNQPQHF.

The chain joins TRBV19 to TRBJ1-5; no definite D call. V lost 3 bases and J lost 1, with 16 bases in between. The germline gives CDR1 LNHDA, CDR2 SQIVND (reference sequence). CDR3 length: 17 amino acids. Here the CDR3 DNA reads TGTGCCAGTAGTATTCAAAGTCCATCGAGGAGCAATCAGCCCCAGCATTTT. This encodes CASSIQSPSRSNQPQHF.

This chain links TRBV30 with TRBJ2-3; 11 bases fit TRBD2. The germline V gene encodes CDR1 GTSNPN and CDR2 SVGIG (reference sequence). J gave up 2 bases and V 4 bases, and 8 bases lay outside the gene matches. The CDR3 sequence is 16 residues long. Here the CDR3 reads CAWTTGTSGNTDTQYF. DNA of the CDR3: TGTGCCTGGACCACCGGGACTAGCGGTAACACAGATACGCAGTATTTT.

This sequence joins TRBV30 and TRBJ2-5; D not resolved. The CDR3 runs to 17 residues. The V end was cut by 0 bases, the J end by 3 bases, with 20 bases between. The germline V gene has CDR1 GTSNPN and CDR2 SVGIG (reference sequence). The DNA of the CDR3 is TGTGCCTGGAGTGTGGCCCACGGAGAGTTTGGAGAAGAGACCCAGTACTTC. Its protein is CAWSVAHGEFGEETQYF.

The chain has TRBV5-1 and TRBJ1-5; D is perhaps TRBD1 (5 bases). Trimming stripped 5 bases from V and 3 bases from J, with 12 bases between. The germline V gene has CDR1 SGHRS and CDR2 YFSETQ. There are 14 residues in the CDR3. The CDR3 protein is CASSRDGLNQPQHF. In nucleotides, the CDR3 is TGCGCCAGCAGTCGGGACGGACTCAATCAGCCCCAGCATTTT.

This sequence joins TRBV18 and TRBJ2-3, with 9 positions matching TRBD1. V shed 3 bases and J 2 bases; nucleotides not matched to a gene: 6. This CDR3 has 16 amino acids. Per germline, CDR1 KGHSH and CDR2 LQKENI. In DNA, the CDR3 is TGTGCCAGCTCACCCATCGGGACAGGGACCACAGATACGCAGTATTTT. Translated, it gives CASSPIGTGTTDTQYF.

This rearrangement joins TRBV7-9 to TRBJ2-5; D gene uncertain. Germline CDR1 SEHNR, CDR2 FQNEAQ (reference sequence). The CDR3 has 16 residues. Trimming removed 4 bases at V and 4 bases at J, with 19 bases between. The CDR3 DNA follows: TGTGCCAGCAGCTCCTCCGAGTGGTATGGCGGAGAGACCCAGTACTTC. Translated, it gives CASSSSEWYGGETQYF.

The rearrangement uses TRBV18 and TRBJ1-2, with D unclear. V was trimmed by 0 bases and J by 8 bases, leaving 13 bases between them. The CDR3 sequence is 14 residues long. CDR1 is KGHSH, CDR2 LQKENI, per germline. The chain's CDR3 is CASSPPGSVEGYTF. CDR3 nucleotide sequence: TGTGCCAGCTCACCACCTGGGTCCGTGGAGGGCTACACCTTC. Filled out from reference TRBV18 and TRBJ1-2, the complete variable domain reads NAGVMQNPRHLVRRRGQEARLRCSPMKGHSHVYWYRQLPEEGLKFMVYLQKENIIDESGMPKERFSAEFPKEGPSILRIQQVVRGDSAAYFCASSPPGSVEGYTFGSGTRLTVV.

The V call is TRBV18, the J call TRBJ2-1; 7 bases match TRBD1. This CDR3 comprises 14 residues. Germline V gene data show CDR1 as KGHSH and CDR2 as LQKENI. J lost 5 bases, V lost 3 bases, and 4 bases had no gene match. CDR3 protein: CASSPGQPHNEQFF. CDR3 DNA sequence: TGTGCCAGCTCACCGGGACAGCCACACAATGAGCAGTTCTTC. The full variable domain, in which reference TRBV18 and TRBJ2-1 provide the parts outside the CDR3, is NAGVMQNPRHLVRRRGQEARLRCSPMKGHSHVYWYRQLPEEGLKFMVYLQKENIIDESGMPKERFSAEFPKEGPSILRIQQVVRGDSAAYFCASSPGQPHNEQFFGPGTRLTVL.

The chain joins TRBV9 to TRBJ2-2; 12 bases are a match to TRBD2. The V gene's germline CDR1 is SGDLS and CDR2 YYNGEE. With 7 bases clipped from V and 2 bases from J, the junction kept 0 bases outside the gene matches. The CDR3 length is 14 residues. DNA for the CDR3: TGTGCCAGCGGACTAGCGGGAAACACCGGGGAGCTGTTTTTT. As protein: CASGLAGNTGELFF.

This sequence joins TRBV6-5 and TRBJ2-7; 9 nucleotides align to TRBD2. This CDR3 contains 15 residues. CDR1 and CDR2 from the germline V gene are MNHEY and SVGAGI. V trimming: 6 bases; J trimming: 2 bases; junction bases outside the gene matches: 8. CDR3 in DNA: TGTGCCAGCAGGTTTACTAGCGGGTACGCCTACGAGCAGTACTTC. It translates to CASRFTSGYAYEQYF.

This chain connects TRBV4-2 to TRBJ2-7, with unresolved D. From germline, CDR1 is LGHNA and CDR2 YNFKEQ. The V gene lost 5 bases and the J gene lost 1 base, with 12 bases spanning the gap. The CDR3 is 14 amino acids. The CDR3 here is CASSSEVRSYEQYF. Written as DNA, the CDR3 is TGTGCCAGCAGCTCGGAAGTGAGGTCCTACGAGCAGTACTTC.

The CDR3 DNA sequence: TGTGCCAGTAGATTACAGGGTCTAGGGTCTGAAGCTTTCTTT. Its translation is CASRLQGLGSEAFF. The chain is built from TRBV19 and TRBJ1-1, with D perhaps TRBD1 (6 bases). The CDR3 contains 14 residues. Germline V lookup: CDR1 LNHDA, CDR2 SQIVND (reference sequence). The V end lost 6 bases, the J end lost 6 bases, and 17 bases lay between the germline ends.

CDR3 coding DNA: TGTGCCTGGAACCTGGGAGAAACTGAAGCTTTCTTT. Translation: CAWNLGETEAFF. V gene TRBV30 combines with J gene TRBJ1-1; D unresolved. CDR3 length: 12 amino acids. V was pared by 4 bases and J by 5 bases, with 11 bases between. CDR1 is GTSNPN and CDR2 is SVGIG in the germline V gene (reference sequence).

The chain uses TRBV11-2 and TRBJ2-7; TRBD2 is a possible D gene (5 bases). Germline V gives CDR1 SGHAT, CDR2 FQNNGV. V lost 3 bases to trimming and J lost 6 bases, with 15 bases between them. This CDR3 comprises 14 residues. Here the CDR3 reads CASSFVPVGGEQYF. In nucleotides, the CDR3 is TGTGCCAGCAGCTTCGTCCCCGTAGGAGGCGAGCAGTACTTC.

With respect to this clone: The same CDR3 is also encoded by other DNA sequences in this sample. The chain recombines TRBV6-6 with TRBJ1-5; D remains ambiguous. The CDR3 consists of 12 residues. V was cut by 0 bases and J by 6 bases, with 3 bases left in between. Germline CDR1 MNHNY, CDR2 SVGAGI (reference sequence). CDR3 bases: TGTGCCAGCAGTTACTCGAGTCAGCCCCAGCATTTT. As protein: CASSYSSQPQHF.

This sequence joins TRBV6-1 and TRBJ1-3, with a weak D call TRBD1 (5 bases). The V end was cut by 4 bases, the J end by 0 bases, with 16 bases between. Per germline, CDR1 MNHNS and CDR2 SASEGT. The CDR3 runs 17 residues. CDR3 DNA: TGTGCCAGCAGTGTTCCCCGGGACCGCGACTCTGGAAACACCATATATTTT. Translated: CASSVPRDRDSGNTIYF.

V and J are TRBV19 and TRBJ1-2, with D hard to call. V lost 1 base to trimming and J lost 8 bases, with 20 bases between them. Germline CDR1 and CDR2: LNHDA and SQIVND (reference sequence). CDR3 length equals 16 residues. Here the CDR3 reads CASSIAQPFWSRGYTF. CDR3 nucleotide sequence: TGTGCCAGTAGTATAGCTCAACCCTTTTGGTCGAGGGGCTACACCTTC.

Points on this clone: The junction departs from germline at one end; a sequencing error may be responsible. The CDR3 protein is CASKRSGTSGSIDTQYF. Here the CDR3 DNA reads TGTGCCAGCAAAAGATCCGGGACTAGCGGCAGCATAGATACGCAGTATTTT. The chain recombines TRBV28 with TRBJ2-3, with 11 bases matching TRBD2. Germline loops: CDR1 MDHEN, CDR2 SYDVKM. CDR3 length: 17 amino acids.

The chain recombines TRBV30 with TRBJ1-5, with unresolved D. Looked up from germline, CDR1 is GTSNPN and CDR2 is SVGIG (reference sequence). The CDR3 totals 13 residues. Trimming removed 4 bases from V and 0 bases from J, with 7 bases in between. CDR3 coding DNA: TGTGCCTGGAATCTTGATAGCAATCAGCCCCAGCATTTT. Protein: CAWNLDSNQPQHF. The full variable domain, its missing parts supplied by reference TRBV30 and TRBJ1-5, is SQTIHQWPATLVQPVGSPLSLECTVEGTSNPNLYWYRQAAGRGLQLLFYSVGIGQISSEVPQNLSASRPQDRQFILSSKKLLLSDSGFYLCAWNLDSNQPQHFGDGTRLSIL.

The rearrangement joins TRBV15 to TRBJ2-3, with a possible D match to TRBD1 (5 bases). The length of the CDR3 is 15 residues. V lost 5 bases and J 1 base, leaving 13 bases between the germline ends. The germline V gene has CDR1 LNHNV and CDR2 YYDKDF (reference sequence). The CDR3 loop is CATSFTGPRTDTQYF. The CDR3 DNA reads TGTGCCACCAGCTTCACAGGCCCCCGCACAGATACGCAGTATTTT.